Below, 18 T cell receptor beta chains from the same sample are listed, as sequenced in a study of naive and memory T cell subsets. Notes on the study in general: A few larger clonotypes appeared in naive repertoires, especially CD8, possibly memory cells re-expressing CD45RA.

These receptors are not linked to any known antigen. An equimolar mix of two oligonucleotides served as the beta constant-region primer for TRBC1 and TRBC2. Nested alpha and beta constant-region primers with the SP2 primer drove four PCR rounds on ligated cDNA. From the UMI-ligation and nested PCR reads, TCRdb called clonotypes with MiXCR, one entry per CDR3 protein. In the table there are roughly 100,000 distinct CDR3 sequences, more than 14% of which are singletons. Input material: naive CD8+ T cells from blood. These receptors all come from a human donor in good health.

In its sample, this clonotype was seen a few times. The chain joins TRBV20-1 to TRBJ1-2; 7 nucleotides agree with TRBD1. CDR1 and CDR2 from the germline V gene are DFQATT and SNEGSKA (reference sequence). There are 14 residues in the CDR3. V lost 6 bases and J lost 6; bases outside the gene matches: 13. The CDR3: CSAPGQFFLDGYTF. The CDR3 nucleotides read TGCAGTGCCCCGGGACAGTTTTTTCTGGATGGCTACACCTTC.

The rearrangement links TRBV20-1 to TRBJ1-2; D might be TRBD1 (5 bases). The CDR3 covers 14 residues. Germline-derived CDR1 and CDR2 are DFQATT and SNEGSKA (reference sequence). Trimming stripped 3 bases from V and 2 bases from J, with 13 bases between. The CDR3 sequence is CSASGAGVNYGYTF. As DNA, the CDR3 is TGCAGTGCTAGTGGGGCGGGGGTCAACTATGGCTACACCTTC.

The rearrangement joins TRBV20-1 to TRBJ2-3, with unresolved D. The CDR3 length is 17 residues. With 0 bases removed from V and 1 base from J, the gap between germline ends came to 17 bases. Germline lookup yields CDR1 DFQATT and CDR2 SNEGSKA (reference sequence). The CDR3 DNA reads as TGCAGTGCTAGAGATCTGGTGCCCCGACCGGGCACAGATACGCAGTATTTT. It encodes CSARDLVPRPGTDTQYF.

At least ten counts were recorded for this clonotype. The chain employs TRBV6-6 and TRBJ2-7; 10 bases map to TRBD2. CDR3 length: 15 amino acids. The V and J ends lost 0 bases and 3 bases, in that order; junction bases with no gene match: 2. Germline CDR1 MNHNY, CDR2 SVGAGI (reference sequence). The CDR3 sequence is CASSYSTSGNYEQYF. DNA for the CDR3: TGTGCCAGCAGTTACTCAACTAGCGGGAACTACGAGCAGTACTTC.

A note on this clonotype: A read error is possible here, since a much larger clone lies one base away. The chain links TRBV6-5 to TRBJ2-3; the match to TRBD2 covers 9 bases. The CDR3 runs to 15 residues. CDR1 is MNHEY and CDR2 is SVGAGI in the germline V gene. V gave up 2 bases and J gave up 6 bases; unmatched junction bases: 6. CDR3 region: CASSYGTSRGDTQYF. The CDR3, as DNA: TGTGCCAGCAGTTACGGGACTAGCAGAGGGGATACGCAGTATTTT.

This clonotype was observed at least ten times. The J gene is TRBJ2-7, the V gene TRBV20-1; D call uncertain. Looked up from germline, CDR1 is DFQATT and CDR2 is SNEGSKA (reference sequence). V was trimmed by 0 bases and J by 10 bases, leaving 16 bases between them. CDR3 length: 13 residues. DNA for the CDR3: TGCAGTGCTAGAGATGGGGTGGAGCAGTTCCAGTACTTC. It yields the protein CSARDGVEQFQYF.

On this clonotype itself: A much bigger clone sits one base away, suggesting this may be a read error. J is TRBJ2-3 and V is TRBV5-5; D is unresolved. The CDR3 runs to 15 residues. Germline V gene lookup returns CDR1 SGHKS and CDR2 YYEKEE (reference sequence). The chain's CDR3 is CASSFNEYPTDTHYF. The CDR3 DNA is TGTGCCAGCAGCTTTAACGAGTATCCCACAGATACGCATTATTTT.

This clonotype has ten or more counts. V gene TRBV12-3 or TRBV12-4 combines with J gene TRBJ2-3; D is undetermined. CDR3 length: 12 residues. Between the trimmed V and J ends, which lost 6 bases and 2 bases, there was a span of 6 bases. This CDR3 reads CASSPITDTQYF. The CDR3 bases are TGTGCCAGCAGCCCCATCACAGATACGCAGTATTTT.

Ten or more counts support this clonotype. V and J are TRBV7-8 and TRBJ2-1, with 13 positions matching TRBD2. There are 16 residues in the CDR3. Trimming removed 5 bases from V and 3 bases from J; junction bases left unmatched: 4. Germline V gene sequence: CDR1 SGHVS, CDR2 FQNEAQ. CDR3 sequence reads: CASSATSGRGYNEQFF. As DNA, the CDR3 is TGTGCCAGCAGCGCAACTAGCGGGAGGGGCTACAATGAGCAGTTCTTC.

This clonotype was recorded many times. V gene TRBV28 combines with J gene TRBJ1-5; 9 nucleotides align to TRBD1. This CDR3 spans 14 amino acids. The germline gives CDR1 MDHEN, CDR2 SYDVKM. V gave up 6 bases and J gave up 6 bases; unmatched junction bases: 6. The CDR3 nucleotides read TGTGCCAGCAGCCAGGGACAGGGCGGTCAGCCCCAGCATTTT. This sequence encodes CASSQGQGGQPQHF. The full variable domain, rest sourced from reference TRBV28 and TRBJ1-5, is DVKVTQSSRYLVKRTGEKVFLECVQDMDHENMFWYRQDPGLGLRLIYFSYDVKMKEKGDIPEGYSVSREKKERFSLILESASTNQTSMYLCASSQGQGGQPQHFGDGTRLSIL.

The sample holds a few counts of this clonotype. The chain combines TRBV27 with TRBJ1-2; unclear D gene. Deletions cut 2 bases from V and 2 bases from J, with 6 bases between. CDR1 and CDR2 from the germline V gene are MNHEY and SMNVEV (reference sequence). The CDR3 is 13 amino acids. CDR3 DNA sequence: TGTGCCAGCAGTTTAGCGGCAAACTATGGCTACACCTTC. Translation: CASSLAANYGYTF.

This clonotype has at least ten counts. The CDR3 bases are TGTGCCAGTAGACACTCCATCCAGCAGAACTATGGCTACACCTTC. It is translated as CASRHSIQQNYGYTF. The chain is built from TRBV19 and TRBJ1-2; D unresolved. The CDR3 has 15 residues. The V gene lost 6 bases and the J gene lost 2 bases, with 16 bases spanning the gap. Looked up from germline, CDR1 is LNHDA and CDR2 is SQIVND (reference sequence).

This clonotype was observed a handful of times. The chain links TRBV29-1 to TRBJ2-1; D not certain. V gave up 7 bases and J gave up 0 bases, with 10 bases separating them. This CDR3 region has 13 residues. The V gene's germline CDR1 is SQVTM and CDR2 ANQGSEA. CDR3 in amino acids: CSAVGSSYNEQFF. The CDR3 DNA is TGCAGCGCGGTGGGAAGCTCCTACAATGAGCAGTTCTTC.

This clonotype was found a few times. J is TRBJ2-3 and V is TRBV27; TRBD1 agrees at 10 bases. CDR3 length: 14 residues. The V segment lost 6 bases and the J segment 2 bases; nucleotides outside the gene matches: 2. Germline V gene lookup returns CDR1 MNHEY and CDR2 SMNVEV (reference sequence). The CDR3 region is CASRTGGFTDTQYF. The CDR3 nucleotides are TGTGCCAGCAGGACAGGGGGCTTCACAGATACGCAGTATTTT.

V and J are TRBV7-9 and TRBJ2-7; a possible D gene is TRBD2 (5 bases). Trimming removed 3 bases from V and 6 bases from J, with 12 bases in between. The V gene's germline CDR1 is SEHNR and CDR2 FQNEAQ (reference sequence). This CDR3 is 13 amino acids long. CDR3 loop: CASSFEGASEQYF. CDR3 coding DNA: TGTGCCAGCAGCTTCGAGGGAGCTAGCGAGCAGTACTTC.

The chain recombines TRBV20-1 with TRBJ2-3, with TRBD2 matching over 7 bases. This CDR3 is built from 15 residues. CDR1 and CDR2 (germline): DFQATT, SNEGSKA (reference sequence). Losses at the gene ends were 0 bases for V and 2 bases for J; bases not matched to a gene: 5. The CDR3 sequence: CSARDQSGNTDTQYF. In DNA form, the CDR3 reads TGCAGTGCTAGAGACCAGAGCGGGAACACAGATACGCAGTATTTT.

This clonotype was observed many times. This CDR3 is CASSHDPSGVGNEQFF. As DNA, the CDR3 is TGCGCCAGCAGCCACGACCCTAGCGGGGTTGGAAATGAGCAGTTCTTC. The chain links TRBV4-3 to TRBJ2-1, with 9 nucleotides matching TRBD2. The CDR3 runs to 16 residues. Trimming removed 3 bases from V and 7 bases from J; junction bases left unmatched: 10. Per germline, CDR1 LGHNA and CDR2 YSLEER.

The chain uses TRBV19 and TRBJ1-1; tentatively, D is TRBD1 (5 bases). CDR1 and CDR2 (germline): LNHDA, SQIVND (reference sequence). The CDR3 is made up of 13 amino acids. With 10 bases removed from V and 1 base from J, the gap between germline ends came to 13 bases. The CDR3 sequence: CATVLTENTEAFF. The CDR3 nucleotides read TGTGCCACCGTACTGACAGAGAACACTGAAGCTTTCTTT.